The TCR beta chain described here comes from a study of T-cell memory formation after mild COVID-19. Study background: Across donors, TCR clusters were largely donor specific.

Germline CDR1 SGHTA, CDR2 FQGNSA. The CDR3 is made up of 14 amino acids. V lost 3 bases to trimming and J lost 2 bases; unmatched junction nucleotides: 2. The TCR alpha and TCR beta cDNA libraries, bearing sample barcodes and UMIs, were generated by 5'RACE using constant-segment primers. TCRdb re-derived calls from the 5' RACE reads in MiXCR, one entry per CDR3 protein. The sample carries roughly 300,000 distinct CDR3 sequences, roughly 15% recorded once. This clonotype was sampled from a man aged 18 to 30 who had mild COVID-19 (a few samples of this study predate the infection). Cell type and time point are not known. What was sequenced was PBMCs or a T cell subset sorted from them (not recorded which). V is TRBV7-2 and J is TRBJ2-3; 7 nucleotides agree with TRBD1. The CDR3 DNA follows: TGTGCCAGCAGCTTGACAGGGCCCACAGATACGCAGTATTTT. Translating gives CASSLTGPTDTQYF.